This TCR beta chain was documented in a study of blood T cell repertoires in COVID-19. Overall study: Sites in the United States, Italy and Spain provided acute and convalescent COVID-19 samples. T cells, B-cell-depleted T cells, or PBMCs supplied cDNA or gDNA.

V was pared by 5 bases and J by 8 bases, with 13 bases of the junction left unmatched. The germline CDR1 and CDR2 sequences are SEHNR and FQNEAQ (reference sequence). The CDR3 loop spans 16 amino acids. As originally analysed: Amplification from reference gene primers served as the basis for estimated nucleated cell counts. Data came from immunoSEQ multiplex PCR; TCRdb stores just in-frame clones and leaves some out. V, J and clone size were drawn from that table, and D and trimming were deduced from the DNA. Seen here are 200,000 to 300,000 clones, approximately 87% observed once, and the top ten hold about 9.1%.

J is TRBJ2-4 and V is TRBV7-9; the match to TRBD1 covers 9 bases. This sequence was found in a human donor in a cohort sampled during active COVID-19. Sequencing used peripheral blood. CDR3 DNA: TGTGCCAGCAGCACGAACAGGGGGCGCGAGGTTGACATTCAGTACTTC. Protein: CASSTNRGREVDIQYF.